This TCR beta chain was recorded in a study of T cells after yellow fever vaccination (dated by TCRdb to about 2019). Notes on the research overall: The SMART-Seq v4 Ultra Low Input RNA kit was used to prepare libraries from fractions with low cell numbers. To follow T-cell clones before and after both primary and booster YFV17D yellow fever vaccination, bulk TCR alpha and beta repertoires underwent longitudinal sequencing. Bulk PBMC replicates and cell subsets were isolated from blood drawn at multiple timepoints before and after both primary and secondary immunization. The cohort comprised two healthy male donors, one aged 18 to 30 and one aged 30 to 40 years.

This clonotype was seen many times. The antigen it binds to is not known. No clone much larger than this one lies a single base away; base qualities are absent. TCR cDNA was synthesized by 5'RACE template switching, which introduced a universal primer site and unique molecular identifiers. Priming of cDNA synthesis was performed from both the TCR alpha and TCR beta constant segments. Two PCR steps were used to amplify libraries, with sample barcodes and sequencing adapters being added in the second step. Libraries were sequenced on Illumina HiSeq 2500 (2x100 bp) or NovaSeq (2x150 bp). Per the source publication's procedure: MIGEC was used to demultiplex reads and collapse the reads into UMI consensus sequences, and MiXCR was used for V(D)J alignment. Vaccine-responding clonotypes were defined with edgeR using replicate PBMC samples, requiring FDR below 0.01 and a log2 fold change above 5 up to day 15. Each bulk clonotype was labeled CD4 or CD8 based on which sequenced repertoire, CD4 or CD8, contained the clonotype at higher abundance. TCRdb trimmed the raw reads at Q25, called clones with MiXCR and kept productive beta chains. Rows are combined by CDR3 protein, so each entry shows the most common genes and DNA. TCRdb's processing, not the authors', yielded these V and J calls. The sample records more than 250,000 distinct CDR3 sequences, around 7.3% of which are singletons. The top ten clones comprise 15% to 20% of the sample.

What the work shows at the level of the full study, not this receptor alone: Compared with the primary T-cell response, the secondary T-cell response was faster but weaker, reaching its peak on day 5 rather than on day 15. A small fraction of clonotypes appeared in both the CD4 and CD8 compartments, likely as a result of convergent recombination. Most clones expanded after primary vaccination (around 96% of CD4 and around nine tenths of CD8) were re-detected after the booster, suggesting that broad memory maintenance occurred. Computational filtering was needed because FACS-sorted repertoires could contain abundant contaminating clonotypes from the bulk population. The study included only two donors, which limits how far the findings can be generalized.

Per the publication, the treatment or condition label means: live attenuated yellow fever vaccine strain. At every blood-draw timepoint, two biological replicates of bulk PBMCs were collected. A standard Ficoll-Paque protocol was used to isolate PBMCs from peripheral blood. TriZol was used to extract RNA from bulk PBMCs, CD4 and CD8 fractions, and dextramer-positive and dextramer-negative fractions. The CDR3 spans 18 residues, from the cysteine through the phenylalanine. CDR3 DNA only is kept here, 54 bases in frame from base 1. V drops 0 bases and J drops 9 bases, leaving 21 bases in between. In the germline V gene, CDR1 corresponds to MGHRA and CDR2 to YSYEKL.

This material consisted of PBMCs, taken 35 to 50 days after the first yellow fever vaccination. The origin of this receptor is a man younger than 30 who received the YFV17D yellow fever vaccine. Recombination connected TRBV4-1 to TRBJ1-6, with TRBD1 as a weak D call on 5 bases. Here is the DNA: TGCGCCAGCAGCCAAGATCCCCCTGGTCGGGACGGAGGTTCACCCCTCCACTTT. This gives the protein CASSQDPPGRDGGSPLHF.